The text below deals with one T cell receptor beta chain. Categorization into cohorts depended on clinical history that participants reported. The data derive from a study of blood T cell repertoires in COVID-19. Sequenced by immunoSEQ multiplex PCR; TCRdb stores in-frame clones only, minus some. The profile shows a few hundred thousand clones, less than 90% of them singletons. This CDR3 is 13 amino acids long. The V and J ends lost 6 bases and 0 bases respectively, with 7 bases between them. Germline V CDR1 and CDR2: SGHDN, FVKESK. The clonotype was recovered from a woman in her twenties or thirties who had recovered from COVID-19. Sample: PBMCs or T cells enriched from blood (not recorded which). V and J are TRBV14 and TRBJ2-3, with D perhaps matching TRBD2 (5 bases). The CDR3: CASRLASTDTQYF. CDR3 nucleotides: TGTGCCAGCAGATTAGCGAGCACAGATACGCAGTATTTT.